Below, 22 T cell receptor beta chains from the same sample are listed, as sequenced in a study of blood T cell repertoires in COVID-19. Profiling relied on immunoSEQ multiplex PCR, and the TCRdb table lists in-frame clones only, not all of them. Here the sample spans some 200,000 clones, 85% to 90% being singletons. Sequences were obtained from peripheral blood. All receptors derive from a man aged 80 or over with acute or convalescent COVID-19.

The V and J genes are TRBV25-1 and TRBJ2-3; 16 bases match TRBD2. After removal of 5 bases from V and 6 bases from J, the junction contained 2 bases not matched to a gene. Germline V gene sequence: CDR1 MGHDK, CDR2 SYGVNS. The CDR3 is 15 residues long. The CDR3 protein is CASSQGLAGGDTQYF. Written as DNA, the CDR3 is TGTGCCAGCAGTCAGGGACTAGCGGGAGGGGATACGCAGTATTTT.

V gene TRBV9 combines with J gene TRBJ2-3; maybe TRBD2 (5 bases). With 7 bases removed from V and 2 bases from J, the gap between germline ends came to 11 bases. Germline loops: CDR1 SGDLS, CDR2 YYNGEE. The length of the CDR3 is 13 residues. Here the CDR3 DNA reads TGTGCCAGCGAAGCGGTCAACACAGATACGCAGTATTTT. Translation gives CASEAVNTDTQYF.

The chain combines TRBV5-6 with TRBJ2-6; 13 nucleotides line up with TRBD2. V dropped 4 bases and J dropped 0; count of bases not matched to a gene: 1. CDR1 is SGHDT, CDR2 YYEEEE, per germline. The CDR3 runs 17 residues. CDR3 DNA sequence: TGTGCCAGCAGCGGACTAGCGGGAGTCTCTGGGGCCAACGTCCTGACTTTC. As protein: CASSGLAGVSGANVLTF.

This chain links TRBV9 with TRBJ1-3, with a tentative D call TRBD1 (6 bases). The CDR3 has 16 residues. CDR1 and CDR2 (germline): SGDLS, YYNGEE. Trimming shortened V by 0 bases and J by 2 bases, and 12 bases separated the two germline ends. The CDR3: CASSVAEDSPGNTIYF. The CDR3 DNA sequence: TGTGCCAGCAGCGTAGCTGAGGACAGTCCTGGAAACACCATATATTTT.

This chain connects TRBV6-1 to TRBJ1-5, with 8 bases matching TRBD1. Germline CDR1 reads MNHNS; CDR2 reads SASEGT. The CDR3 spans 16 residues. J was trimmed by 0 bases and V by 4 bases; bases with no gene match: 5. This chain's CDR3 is CASSGPQGVSNQPQHF. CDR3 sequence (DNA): TGTGCCAGCAGTGGACCACAGGGGGTTAGCAATCAGCCCCAGCATTTT.

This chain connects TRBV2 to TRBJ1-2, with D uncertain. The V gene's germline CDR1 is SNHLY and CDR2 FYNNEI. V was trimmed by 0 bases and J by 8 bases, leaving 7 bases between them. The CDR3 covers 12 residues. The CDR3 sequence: CASSEASYGYTF. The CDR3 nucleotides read TGTGCCAGCAGTGAAGCTTCCTACGGCTACACCTTC.

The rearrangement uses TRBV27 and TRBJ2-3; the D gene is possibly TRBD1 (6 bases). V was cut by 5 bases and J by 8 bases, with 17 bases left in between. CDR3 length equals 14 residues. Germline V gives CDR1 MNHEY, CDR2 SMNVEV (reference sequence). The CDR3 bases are TGTGCCAGCAGTCCGTCTCTCGCACAGGGTACGCAGTATTTT. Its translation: CASSPSLAQGTQYF.

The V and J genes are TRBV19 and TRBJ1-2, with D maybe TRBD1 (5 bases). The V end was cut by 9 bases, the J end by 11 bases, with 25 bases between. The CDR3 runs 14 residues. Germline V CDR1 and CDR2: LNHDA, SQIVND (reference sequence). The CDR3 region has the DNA TGTGCCAGCTCAACCGCGGTCCAGGGCCCAAAATACACCTTC. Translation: CASSTAVQGPKYTF.

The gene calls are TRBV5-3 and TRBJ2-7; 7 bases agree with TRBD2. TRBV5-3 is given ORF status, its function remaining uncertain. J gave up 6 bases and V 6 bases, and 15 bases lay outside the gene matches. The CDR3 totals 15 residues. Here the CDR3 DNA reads TGTGCCAGAATCAACCCCGAGCGGGACCCCTCCGAGCAGTACGTC. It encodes CARINPERDPSEQYV.

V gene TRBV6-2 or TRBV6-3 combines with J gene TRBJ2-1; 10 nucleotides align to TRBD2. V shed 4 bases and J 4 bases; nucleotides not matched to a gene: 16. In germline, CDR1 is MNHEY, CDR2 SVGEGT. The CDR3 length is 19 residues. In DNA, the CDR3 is TGTGCCAGCAGTTCTTTCCCTAGCGGGAGTGGGGTTGCTTACAATGAGCAGTTCTTC. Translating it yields CASSSFPSGSGVAYNEQFF.

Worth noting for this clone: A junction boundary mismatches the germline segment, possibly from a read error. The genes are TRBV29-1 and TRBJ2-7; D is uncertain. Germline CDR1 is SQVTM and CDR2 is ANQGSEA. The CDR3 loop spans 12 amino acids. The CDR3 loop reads CSVQEGVNEQYF. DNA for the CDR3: TGCAGCGTTCAAGAAGGAGTCAACGAGCAGTACTTC.

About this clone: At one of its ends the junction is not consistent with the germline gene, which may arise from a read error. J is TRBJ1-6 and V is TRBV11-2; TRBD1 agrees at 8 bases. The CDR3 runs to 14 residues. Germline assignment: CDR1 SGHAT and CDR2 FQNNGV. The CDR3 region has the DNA TGTGCCAGCAGTTTAGACAGGGGAAATTCACCCCTCCACTTT. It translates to CASSLDRGNSPLHF.

The CDR3 protein is CATSDPGQAKNIQYF. In nucleotides, the CDR3 is TGTGCCACCAGTGATCCGGGACAGGCCAAAAACATTCAGTACTTC. V gene TRBV24-1 combines with J gene TRBJ2-4; TRBD1 matches 7 bases. Germline V lookup: CDR1 KGHDR, CDR2 SFDVKD. V was pared by 3 bases and J by 1 base, with 2 bases of the junction left unmatched. This CDR3 is built from 15 residues.

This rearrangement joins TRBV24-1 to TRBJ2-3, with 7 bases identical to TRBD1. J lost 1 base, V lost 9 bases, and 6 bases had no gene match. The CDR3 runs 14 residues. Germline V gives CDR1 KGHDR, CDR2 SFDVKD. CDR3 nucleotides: TGTGCCACCGGTCGACAGGGTGGCACAGATACGCAGTATTTT. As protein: CATGRQGGTDTQYF.

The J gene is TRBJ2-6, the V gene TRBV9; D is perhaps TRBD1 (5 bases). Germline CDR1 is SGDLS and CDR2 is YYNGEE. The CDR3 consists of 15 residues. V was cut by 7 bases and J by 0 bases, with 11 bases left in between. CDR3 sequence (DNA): TGTGCCAGCGGCCACAGGCTCTCTGGGGCCAACGTCCTGACTTTC. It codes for CASGHRLSGANVLTF.

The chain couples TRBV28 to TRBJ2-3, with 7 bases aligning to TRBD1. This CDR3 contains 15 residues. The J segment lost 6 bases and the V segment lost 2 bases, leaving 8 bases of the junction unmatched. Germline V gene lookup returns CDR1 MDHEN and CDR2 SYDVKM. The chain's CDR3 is CASSLPRDSLDTQYF. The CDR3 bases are TGTGCCAGCAGTTTACCCCGGGACAGCCTCGATACGCAGTATTTT.

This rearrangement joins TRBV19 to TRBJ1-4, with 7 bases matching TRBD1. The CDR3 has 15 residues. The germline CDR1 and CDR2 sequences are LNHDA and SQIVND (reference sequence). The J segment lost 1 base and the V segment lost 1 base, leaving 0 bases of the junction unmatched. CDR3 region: CASSIGDRTNEKLFF. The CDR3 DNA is TGTGCCAGTAGTATAGGGGACAGAACTAATGAAAAACTGTTTTTT.

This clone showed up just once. As DNA, the CDR3 is TGTGCCAGTAGACAGGGGCAAGAGACCCAGTACTTC. Translated, it gives CASRQGQETQYF. The chain combines TRBV19 with TRBJ2-5; 7 bases are a match to TRBD1. The CDR3 spans 12 residues. J lost 2 bases, V lost 6 bases, and 0 bases had no gene match. Looked up from germline, CDR1 is LNHDA and CDR2 is SQIVND (reference sequence).

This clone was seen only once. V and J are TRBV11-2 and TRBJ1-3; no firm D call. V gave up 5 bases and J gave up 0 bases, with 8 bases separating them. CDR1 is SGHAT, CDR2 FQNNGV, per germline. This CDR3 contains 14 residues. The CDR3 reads CASSTGNSGNTIYF. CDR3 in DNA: TGTGCCAGCAGCACCGGGAACTCTGGAAACACCATATATTTT.

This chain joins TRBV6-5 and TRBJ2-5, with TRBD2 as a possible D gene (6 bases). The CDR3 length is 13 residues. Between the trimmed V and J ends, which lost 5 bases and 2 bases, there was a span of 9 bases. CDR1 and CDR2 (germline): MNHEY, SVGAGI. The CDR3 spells CASSRDWQETQYF. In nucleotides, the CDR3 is TGTGCCAGCAGTCGGGACTGGCAAGAGACCCAGTACTTC.

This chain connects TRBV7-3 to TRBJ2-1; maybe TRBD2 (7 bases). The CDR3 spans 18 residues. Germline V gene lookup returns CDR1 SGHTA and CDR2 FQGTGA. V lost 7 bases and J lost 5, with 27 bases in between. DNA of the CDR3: TGTGCCAGCACAGGGGACTACATGGGTAGCTCCCTAGACAATGAGCAGTTCTTC. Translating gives CASTGDYMGSSLDNEQFF.

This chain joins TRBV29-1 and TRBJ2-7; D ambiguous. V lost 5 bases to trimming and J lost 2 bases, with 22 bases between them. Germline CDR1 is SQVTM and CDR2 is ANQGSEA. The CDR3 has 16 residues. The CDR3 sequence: CSVLIPGVDGAYEQYV. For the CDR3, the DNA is TGCAGCGTTCTTATCCCTGGAGTTGACGGAGCCTACGAGCAGTACGTC.